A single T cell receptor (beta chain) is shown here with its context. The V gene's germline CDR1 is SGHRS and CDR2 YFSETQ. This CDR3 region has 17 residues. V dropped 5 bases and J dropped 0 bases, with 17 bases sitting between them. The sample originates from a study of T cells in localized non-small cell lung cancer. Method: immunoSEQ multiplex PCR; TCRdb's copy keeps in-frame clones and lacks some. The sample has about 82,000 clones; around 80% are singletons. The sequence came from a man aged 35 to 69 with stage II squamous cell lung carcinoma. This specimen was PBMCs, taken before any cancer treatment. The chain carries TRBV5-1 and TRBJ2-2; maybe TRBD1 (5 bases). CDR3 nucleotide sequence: TGCGCCAGCAGGCGGACACCCCCTAGGGCGAACACCGGGGAGCTGTTTTTT. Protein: CASRRTPPRANTGELFF.